These 5 T cell receptor beta chains share one sample of origin, sequenced in a study of OX40 agonist ivuxolimab in advanced cancers. The repertoire was sequenced with immunoSEQ multiplex PCR; TCRdb's copy has only in-frame clones and lacks some. Counted here are just under 65,000 clones, roughly nine tenths occurring once; the ten biggest clones make up under 14%. Material: CD4+ or CD8+ T cells sorted from blood, obtained in a trial of the OX40 agonist ivuxolimab. These receptor sequences come from an adult with an advanced solid tumor such as melanoma, head and neck, liver or kidney cancer.

This chain connects TRBV11-3 to TRBJ2-3; 13 nucleotides line up with TRBD2. CDR3 length: 15 amino acids. V trimming: 5 bases; J trimming: 4 bases; junction bases outside the gene matches: 3. Germline CDR1 SGHNT, CDR2 YENEEA. CDR3 DNA: TGTGCCAGCAGCCCAGGACTAGCGGGAGCAGATACGCAGTATTTT. This translates into CASSPGLAGADTQYF.

V and J are TRBV4-2 and TRBJ2-5; possible D gene TRBD2, 6 bases. This CDR3 contains 16 residues. Germline V gene sequence: CDR1 LGHNA, CDR2 YNFKEQ. Trimming shortened V by 0 bases and J by 2 bases, and 13 bases separated the two germline ends. The DNA for the CDR3 is TGTGCCAGCAGCCAAGAAGCCGGGACTGTTCAAGAGACCCAGTACTTC. Translating it yields CASSQEAGTVQETQYF.

The V call is TRBV5-1, the J call TRBJ1-2, with D possibly matching TRBD1 (5 bases). In germline, CDR1 is SGHRS, CDR2 YFSETQ. The CDR3 runs to 16 residues. V lost 0 bases, J lost 0 bases, and 12 bases lay in between. The DNA of the CDR3 is TGCGCCAGCAGCTTGGGGTACAGGTTTTCTAACTATGGCTACACCTTC. Translating gives CASSLGYRFSNYGYTF.

The chain employs TRBV11-2 and TRBJ2-5, with TRBD1 as a possible D gene (6 bases). Trimming took 7 bases from V and 3 from J, leaving 15 bases between them. The CDR3 runs 14 residues. Looked up from germline, CDR1 is SGHAT and CDR2 is FQNNGV. The CDR3 protein is CASTARRTEETQYF. In nucleotides, the CDR3 is TGTGCCAGCACCGCACGCAGGACAGAAGAGACCCAGTACTTC.

On this clone itself: A much larger clone is a single base away; this may be a read error. This sequence joins TRBV5-4 and TRBJ1-1; D gene uncertain. V lost 3 bases, J lost 1 base, and 7 bases lay in between. The germline V gene has CDR1 SGHNT and CDR2 YYREEE (reference sequence). This CDR3 comprises 13 residues. The DNA of the CDR3 is TGTGCCAGCAGCTCATGGGGGAACACTGAAGCTTTCTTT. The encoded protein is CASSSWGNTEAFF.